This T cell receptor beta chain appears in the sequencing data of a study of cytomegalovirus exposure and HLA in healthy donors. Study context: When 350 to 400 donors were genotyped, just over 80% of them were found to fall in the Caucasian-associated ancestry cluster. The study's findings and limits: A later examination showed that TCR association rates differed by HLA locus, with DRB1 most and HLA-C fewest. Cytomegalovirus-associated status was assigned to 150 to 200 TCR beta chains. Apparent HLA restriction characterized most CMV-associated TCR beta chains in a later analysis.

Germline CDR1 is SGHRS and CDR2 is YFSETQ. The CDR3 runs to 14 residues. The V gene end was trimmed by 4 bases and the J gene end by 7 bases; junction bases not matched to a gene: 6. Primers for the PCR totalled 60 Vbeta and 13 Jbeta. The table came from immunoSEQ multiplex PCR; TCRdb's copy has only in-frame clones and leaves some out. The data hold a few hundred thousand clones, with around nine tenths observed a single time. A word on this clone: Its target is unknown.

The sample comprised PBMCs. The J gene is TRBJ2-4, the V gene TRBV5-1; 9 nucleotides match TRBD1. This clonotype was obtained from a girl under 10 years old in good health and CMV-seronegative. CDR3 sequence: CASSRGQGANIQYF. CDR3 DNA: TGCGCCAGCAGCAGGGGACAGGGAGCGAACATTCAGTACTTC.